A single sample is the source of the 16 T cell receptor beta chains below, sequenced in a study of T cell responses to AZD1222 COVID-19 vaccine. TCRdb's copy holds only in-frame clones and misses some; the assay was immunoSEQ multiplex PCR. The sample contains tens of thousands of clones, roughly 90% of which appear only once. The starting material was peripheral blood, obtained on day 0 of AZD1222 vaccination. The receptors originated from an adult in good health.

V and J are TRBV9 and TRBJ2-1; D perhaps matches TRBD2 (6 bases). Deletions cut 0 bases from V and 2 bases from J, with 12 bases between. The CDR3 consists of 16 residues. From germline, CDR1 is SGDLS and CDR2 YYNGEE. CDR3 loop: CASSVAGSGTYNEQFF. In nucleotides, the CDR3 is TGTGCCAGCAGCGTAGCTGGTAGCGGCACCTACAATGAGCAGTTCTTC.

This chain uses TRBV7-3 with TRBJ1-6, with a tentative D call TRBD1 (5 bases). Trimming took 4 bases from V and 9 from J, leaving 19 bases between them. The CDR3 has 16 amino acids. Germline assignment: CDR1 SGHTA and CDR2 FQGTGA. The CDR3 protein is CASSSKPSGLGSPLHF. CDR3 bases: TGTGCCAGCAGCTCGAAACCTTCAGGGTTGGGTTCACCCCTCCACTTT.

A few counts support this clone. The chain recombines TRBV5-1 with TRBJ2-1, with D uncertain. The CDR3 runs 11 residues. The V and J ends lost 6 bases and 9 bases respectively, with 10 bases between them. CDR1 is SGHRS and CDR2 is YFSETQ in the germline V gene. The CDR3, as DNA: TGCGCCAGCACCCGGAAGAGTGAGCAGTTCTTC. Protein sequence: CASTRKSEQFF.

The chain is built from TRBV3-1 (or the pseudogene TRBV3-2) and TRBJ2-7, with D perhaps TRBD2 (6 bases). CDR3 size: 16 residues. V shed 3 bases and J shed 2 bases, with 17 bases lying between them. CDR1 is LGHDT and CDR2 is YNNKEL in the germline V gene (reference sequence). CDR3 in amino acids: CASSHRDSNHPYEQYF. The CDR3 bases are TGTGCCAGCAGCCACAGGGACTCGAATCACCCCTACGAGCAGTACTTC.

This chain joins TRBV5-1 and TRBJ1-6; TRBD1 matches 8 bases. The germline CDR1 and CDR2 sequences are SGHRS and YFSETQ. This CDR3 has 15 residues. Trimming took 4 bases from V and 7 from J; bases not matched to a gene: 7. The CDR3 DNA follows: TGCGCCAGCAGCGAACTGGGGACAGGCAATTCACCCCTCCACTTT. Protein: CASSELGTGNSPLHF.

V usage is TRBV27 and J usage is TRBJ1-1; D is undetermined. The CDR3 is made up of 14 amino acids. Trimming removed 1 base at V and 1 base at J, with 7 bases between. CDR1 is MNHEY and CDR2 is SMNVEV in the germline V gene (reference sequence). CDR3 protein: CASSLYYGNTEAFF. The CDR3 region has the DNA TGTGCCAGCAGTTTATACTACGGGAACACTGAAGCTTTCTTT.

This clone has just one count. CDR3 in amino acids: CASSSLAGGGNEQFF. The CDR3, as DNA: TGTGCCAGCAGCTCTCTAGCGGGAGGAGGAAATGAGCAGTTCTTC. V and J are TRBV27 and TRBJ2-1, with TRBD2 matching over 11 bases. This CDR3 is 15 amino acids long. Germline V gives CDR1 MNHEY, CDR2 SMNVEV (reference sequence). V gave up 6 bases and J gave up 7 bases; unmatched junction bases: 8.

The gene calls are TRBV11-1 and TRBJ1-2; D unclear. The ends were cut back, 1 base at V and 7 bases at J, with 19 bases in the middle. Germline assignment: CDR1 SGHAT and CDR2 FQDESV (reference sequence). CDR3 length: 16 residues. CDR3 region: CASSLGAEAAVGGYTF. CDR3 nucleotides: TGTGCCAGCAGCTTAGGGGCGGAGGCGGCGGTTGGTGGCTACACCTTC. The full variable domain, rest sourced from reference TRBV11-1 and TRBJ1-2, is EAEVAQSPRYKITEKSQAVAFWCDPISGHATLYWYRQILGQGPELLVQFQDESVVDDSQLPKDRFSAERLKGVDSTLKIQPAELGDSAMYLCASSLGAEAAVGGYTFGSGTRLTVV.

The chain links TRBV5-1 to TRBJ1-5; 7 bases are a match to TRBD1. With V trimmed by 4 bases and J by 5 bases, 6 bases remained unmatched. This CDR3 contains 14 residues. Germline lookup yields CDR1 SGHRS and CDR2 YFSETQ. Here the CDR3 reads CASSATGRDQPQHF. CDR3 nucleotides: TGCGCCAGCAGCGCGACAGGGAGGGATCAGCCCCAGCATTTT.

The J gene is TRBJ1-4, the V gene TRBV4-1; 8 bases match TRBD1. V was pared by 8 bases and J by 7 bases, with 9 bases of the junction left unmatched. The CDR3 has 14 residues. Germline-derived CDR1 and CDR2 are MGHRA and YSYEKL. In nucleotides, the CDR3 is TGCGCCAGCGCGACAGGGGCTGGGGGTGAAAAACTGTTTTTT. It is translated as CASATGAGGEKLFF.

CDR3 sequence: CASSPRTGGVTMGEQYF. Here the CDR3 DNA reads TGTGCCAGCAGCCCCCGGACAGGGGGAGTAACGATGGGCGAGCAGTACTTC. The genes are TRBV11-2 and TRBJ2-7; 10 positions match TRBD1. This CDR3 spans 17 amino acids. V dropped 5 bases and J dropped 6; count of bases not matched to a gene: 16. Germline V lookup: CDR1 SGHAT, CDR2 FQNNGV.

The table lists this clone with a few counts. V usage is TRBV13 and J usage is TRBJ2-2; no clear D. The CDR3 contains 17 residues. Germline V gene data show CDR1 as PRHDT and CDR2 as FYEKMQ (reference sequence). V was shortened by 3 bases and J by 5 bases, with 19 bases between the two germline ends. The CDR3 DNA follows: TGTGCCAGCAGCTTTTCCGGCGGTAATCGCAGAACCGGGGAGCTGTTTTTT. Its protein is CASSFSGGNRRTGELFF.

The V gene is TRBV11-2, the J gene TRBJ1-1, with TRBD1 identical over 8 bases. Looked up from germline, CDR1 is SGHAT and CDR2 is FQNNGV. CDR3 length: 15 residues. V was pared by 5 bases and J by 0 bases, with 5 bases of the junction left unmatched. CDR3 sequence reads: CASSPGQGLNTEAFF. CDR3 nucleotide sequence: TGTGCCAGCAGCCCAGGACAGGGTCTGAACACTGAAGCTTTCTTT. The variable domain in full, with the rest retrieved from reference TRBV11-2 and TRBJ1-1, is EAGVAQSPRYKIIEKRQSVAFWCNPISGHATLYWYQQILGQGPKLLIQFQNNGVVDDSQLPKDRFSAERLKGVDSTLKIQPAKLEDSAVYLCASSPGQGLNTEAFFGQGTRLTVV.

The V gene is TRBV4-1, the J gene TRBJ1-5; no clear D gene. This CDR3 is 15 amino acids long. Germline CDR1 MGHRA, CDR2 YSYEKL. The germline V and J ends were trimmed by 3 bases and 0 bases, with 9 bases remaining between them. The CDR3 region is CASSQDHPSNQPQHF. For the CDR3, the DNA is TGCGCCAGCAGCCAGGACCACCCTAGCAATCAGCCCCAGCATTTT.

The J gene is TRBJ2-5, the V gene TRBV30; 7 nucleotides align to TRBD2. With V trimmed by 4 bases and J by 4 bases, 18 bases remained unmatched. Germline CDR1 reads GTSNPN; CDR2 reads SVGIG (reference sequence). There are 17 residues in the CDR3. This CDR3 is CAWTPLGGKGVAETQYF. The DNA for the CDR3 is TGTGCCTGGACTCCCTTGGGGGGGAAAGGGGTGGCAGAGACCCAGTACTTC.

The chain has TRBV5-4 and TRBJ2-3; tentative D call: TRBD2 (5 bases). CDR1 and CDR2 from the germline V gene are SGHNT and YYREEE (reference sequence). V was clipped by 2 bases and J by 6 bases, with 10 bases between them. CDR3 length: 13 residues. The CDR3 here is CASSLPSGDTQYF. CDR3 in DNA: TGTGCCAGCAGCTTACCTTCGGGGGATACGCAGTATTTT.